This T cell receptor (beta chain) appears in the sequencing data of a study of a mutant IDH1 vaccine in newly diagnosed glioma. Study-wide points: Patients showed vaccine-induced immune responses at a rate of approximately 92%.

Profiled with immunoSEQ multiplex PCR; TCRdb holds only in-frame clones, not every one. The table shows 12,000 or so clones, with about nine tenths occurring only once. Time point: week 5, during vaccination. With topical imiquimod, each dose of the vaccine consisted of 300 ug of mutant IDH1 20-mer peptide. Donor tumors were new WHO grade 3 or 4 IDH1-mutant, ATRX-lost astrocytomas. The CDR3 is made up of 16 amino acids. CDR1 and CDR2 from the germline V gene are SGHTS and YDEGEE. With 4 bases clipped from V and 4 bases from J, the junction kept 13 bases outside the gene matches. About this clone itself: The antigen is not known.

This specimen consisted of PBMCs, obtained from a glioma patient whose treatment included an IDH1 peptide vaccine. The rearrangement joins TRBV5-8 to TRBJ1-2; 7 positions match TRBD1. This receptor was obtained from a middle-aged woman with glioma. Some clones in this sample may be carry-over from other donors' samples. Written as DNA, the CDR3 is TGTGCCAGCAGCGGCGGGACAGTTCCATCAAGCTATGGCTACACCTTC. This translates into CASSGGTVPSSYGYTF.